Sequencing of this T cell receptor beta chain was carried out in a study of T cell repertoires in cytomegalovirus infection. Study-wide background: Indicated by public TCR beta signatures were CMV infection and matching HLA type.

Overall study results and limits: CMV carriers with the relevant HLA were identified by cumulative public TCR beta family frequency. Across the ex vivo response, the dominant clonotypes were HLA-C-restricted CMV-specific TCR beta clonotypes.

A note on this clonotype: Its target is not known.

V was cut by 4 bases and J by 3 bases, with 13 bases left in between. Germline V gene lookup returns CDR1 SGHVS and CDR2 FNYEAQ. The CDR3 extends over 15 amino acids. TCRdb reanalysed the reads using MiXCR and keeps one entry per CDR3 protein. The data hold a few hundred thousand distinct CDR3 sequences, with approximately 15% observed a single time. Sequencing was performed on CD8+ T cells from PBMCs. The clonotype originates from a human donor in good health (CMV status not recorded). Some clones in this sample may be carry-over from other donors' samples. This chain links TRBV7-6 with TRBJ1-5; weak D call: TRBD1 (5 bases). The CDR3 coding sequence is TGTGCCAGCAGCTCGGCCGGGGGTCCCAATCAGCCCCAGCATTTT. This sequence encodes CASSSAGGPNQPQHF.